The clone carrying this T cell receptor (beta chain) was detected many times. The data derive from a study of T cells in Graves' hyperthyroidism and ophthalmopathy. With 0 bases clipped from V and 3 bases from J, the junction kept 6 bases outside the gene matches. Per the germline V gene, CDR1 is MNHEY and CDR2 is SVGAGI. This CDR3 has 16 residues. Amplified regions were TCR beta CDR3 sequences from RNA transcripts. The TCR CDR3 first-round RT-PCR relied on the HTBI primer set. TCRdb analysed the multiplex PCR reads with MiXCR anew, one entry per CDR3 protein. The sample lists about 640,000 distinct CDR3 sequences; around 20% were seen once.

The receptor was derived from a man aged 25 to 40 with Graves' ophthalmopathy. The V call is TRBV6-5, the J call TRBJ2-7, with TRBD1 identical over 9 bases. The sequencing sample was made of blood. CDR3 nucleotides: TGTGCCAGCAGTTACTCGACAGGGGGAGGAAGCTACGAGCAGTACTTC. Translation gives CASSYSTGGGSYEQYF.